These 30 T cell receptor beta chains came from one sample sequenced in a study of blood T cell repertoires in COVID-19. Assay used: immunoSEQ multiplex PCR; TCRdb lists only in-frame clones, some missing. In the table there are about 110,000 clones, approximately 81% of which are singletons. The specimen was peripheral blood. These receptors were collected from a human donor in a cohort sampled during active COVID-19.

The chain combines TRBV6-5 with TRBJ1-4; no clear D. The V and J ends lost 6 bases and 3 bases respectively, with 8 bases between them. The CDR3 consists of 13 residues. Germline V gives CDR1 MNHEY, CDR2 SVGAGI. The CDR3 nucleotides read TGTGCCAGCAGAGATACTGCTAATGAAAAACTGTTTTTT. Residues: CASRDTANEKLFF.

This clone was picked up one time. This chain uses TRBV5-1 with TRBJ2-3, with a weak D call TRBD2 (6 bases). CDR3 length: 18 residues. Germline CDR1 SGHRS, CDR2 YFSETQ. V was pared by 1 base and J by 1 base, with 19 bases between. This CDR3 reads CASSLSPLGLRGTDTQYF. The DNA of the CDR3 is TGCGCCAGCAGCTTGAGCCCCCTGGGACTTCGGGGCACAGATACGCAGTATTTT. Together with reference TRBV5-1 and TRBJ2-3, the CDR3 gives the full variable domain: KAGVTQTPRYLIKTRGQQVTLSCSPISGHRSVSWYQQTPGQGLQFLFEYFSETQRNKGNFPGRFSGRQFSNSRSEMNVSTLELGDSALYLCASSLSPLGLRGTDTQYFGPGTRLTVL.

The chain couples TRBV2 to TRBJ2-5, with a weak D call TRBD2 (6 bases). Germline V gives CDR1 SNHLY, CDR2 FYNNEI. V dropped 10 bases and J dropped 4 bases, with 19 bases sitting between them. This CDR3 has 14 amino acids. The CDR3 here is CATKHRESLETQYF. The CDR3 nucleotides read TGTGCCACCAAACACCGGGAGTCCCTAGAGACCCAGTACTTC.

This clone was observed a few times. The CDR3 here is CASSQDRQTREQYF. The DNA for the CDR3 is TGCGCCAGCAGCCAAGACCGACAAACACGGGAGCAGTACTTC. The chain couples TRBV4-1 to TRBJ2-7, with no clear D. Germline CDR1 reads MGHRA; CDR2 reads YSYEKL. This CDR3 has 14 residues. Trimming took off 0 bases at V and 7 bases at J, with 13 bases between the two ends.

This sequence joins TRBV4-1 and TRBJ2-1, with 8 bases identical to TRBD2. Unmatched junction bases numbered 3, after V lost 4 bases and J lost 1 base. The CDR3 has 15 residues. Looked up from germline, CDR1 is MGHRA and CDR2 is YSYEKL. The CDR3 nucleotides read TGCGCCAGCAGCCTATCGGGGGGGTCCTACAATGAGCAGTTCTTC. Amino acid sequence: CASSLSGGSYNEQFF.

This sequence joins TRBV10-1 and TRBJ1-2, with no clear D. The CDR3 sequence is 11 residues long. Germline V gives CDR1 WNHNN, CDR2 SYGVQD (reference sequence). Trimming removed 3 bases from V and 5 bases from J, with 4 bases in between. CDR3 residues: CASSDRYGYTF. CDR3 bases: TGCGCCAGCAGTGACAGGTATGGCTACACCTTC.

The genes are TRBV7-3 and TRBJ2-3, with 8 positions matching TRBD1. Germline lookup yields CDR1 SGHTA and CDR2 FQGTGA. The V and J ends lost 5 bases and 1 base, in that order; junction bases with no gene match: 8. The CDR3 is 16 amino acids. This chain's CDR3 is CASSTGQGRGTDTQYF. CDR3 bases: TGTGCCAGCAGCACAGGACAGGGCCGGGGCACAGATACGCAGTATTTT.

The chain links TRBV9 to TRBJ2-5; TRBD2 aligns across 7 bases. The CDR3 loop spans 17 amino acids. The J segment lost 3 bases and the V segment lost 6 bases, leaving 17 bases of the junction unmatched. Per germline, CDR1 SGDLS and CDR2 YYNGEE. The CDR3 spells CASNAQTGASGKETQYF. For the CDR3, the DNA is TGTGCCAGCAACGCCCAAACCGGGGCTAGCGGAAAAGAGACCCAGTACTTC.

CDR3 in amino acids: CATSKGGTSYGYTF. The CDR3 DNA reads as TGTGCCACCAGCAAGGGGGGGACAAGCTATGGCTACACCTTC. The chain combines TRBV15 with TRBJ1-2; possible D gene TRBD1, 6 bases. The germline V gene encodes CDR1 LNHNV and CDR2 YYDKDF (reference sequence). Between the trimmed V and J ends, which lost 4 bases and 4 bases, there was a span of 13 bases. This CDR3 has 14 amino acids.

The rearrangement uses TRBV5-1 and TRBJ2-6; 9 nucleotides match TRBD1. The CDR3 spans 19 residues. The junction had 8 bases not matched to a gene; V was cut back by 1 base and J by 0 bases. The V gene's germline CDR1 is SGHRS and CDR2 YFSETQ. DNA for the CDR3: TGCGCCAGCAGCTTGTCGGGACAGGGTAGGACCTCTGGGGCCAACGTCCTGACTTTC. Its translation: CASSLSGQGRTSGANVLTF.

J is TRBJ1-2 and V is TRBV7-6; D is unresolved. CDR1 and CDR2 from the germline V gene are SGHVS and FNYEAQ. V was clipped by 3 bases and J by 3 bases, with 8 bases between them. The CDR3 runs 13 residues. The CDR3, as DNA: TGTGCCAGCAGCTTGTCAGCGGACTATGGCTACACCTTC. Its protein product is CASSLSADYGYTF.

The genes are TRBV7-9 and TRBJ2-1; TRBD2 aligns across 9 bases. The CDR3 runs to 15 residues. V shed 3 bases and J 4 bases; nucleotides not matched to a gene: 4. Germline CDR1 and CDR2: SEHNR and FQNEAQ (reference sequence). The CDR3 bases are TGTGCCAGCAGCTTTAGCGGGGGTTCTTACAATGAGCAGTTCTTC. Protein product: CASSFSGGSYNEQFF. The entire variable domain, with the rest obtained from reference TRBV7-9 and TRBJ2-1, is as follows: DTGVSQNPRHKITKRGQNVTFRCDPISEHNRLYWYRQTLGQGPEFLTYFQNEAQLEKSRLLSDRFSAERPKGSFSTLEIQRTEQGDSAMYLCASSFSGGSYNEQFFGPGTRLTVL.

The rearrangement joins TRBV4-3 to TRBJ2-7; 7 bases agree with TRBD2. Losses at the gene ends were 0 bases for V and 2 bases for J; bases not matched to a gene: 16. The CDR3 runs 19 residues. From germline, CDR1 is LGHNA and CDR2 YSLEER. The CDR3 protein is CASSQDFSGVKGMTYEQYF. Here the CDR3 DNA reads TGCGCCAGCAGCCAAGATTTCAGCGGGGTGAAGGGGATGACCTACGAGCAGTACTTC.

Notes on this clone: Other DNA sequences in this specimen translate into the identical CDR3. The V call is TRBV5-1, the J call TRBJ2-2, with no clear D. The CDR3 runs to 13 residues. CDR1 and CDR2 from the germline V gene are SGHRS and YFSETQ. V gave up 0 bases and J gave up 4 bases, with 4 bases separating them. CDR3 nucleotides: TGCGCCAGCAGCTTGGAGCGCACCGGGGAGCTGTTTTTT. Amino acid sequence: CASSLERTGELFF.

This clone occurred once. The chain recombines TRBV9 with TRBJ2-2; 7 nucleotides match TRBD1. The CDR3 covers 15 residues. Germline values: CDR1 SGDLS, CDR2 YYNGEE. Unmatched junction bases numbered 4, after V lost 4 bases and J lost 1 base. CDR3 protein: CASSLWDRNTGELFF. The CDR3 nucleotides are TGTGCCAGCAGCCTGTGGGACAGGAACACCGGGGAGCTGTTTTTT.

V gene TRBV3-1 (or the pseudogene TRBV3-2) combines with J gene TRBJ2-7; no definite D call. Germline assignment: CDR1 LGHDT and CDR2 YNNKEL (reference sequence). The CDR3 is 19 residues long. V was clipped by 3 bases and J by 3 bases, with 27 bases between them. Here the CDR3 reads CASSQLDPTLYPPYYEQYF. DNA of the CDR3: TGTGCCAGCAGCCAGTTAGACCCGACACTCTACCCGCCATACTACGAGCAGTACTTC.

This chain links TRBV7-2 with TRBJ2-1; 7 bases are shared with TRBD2. The CDR3 is 15 amino acids. Losses at the gene ends were 4 bases for V and 4 bases for J; bases not matched to a gene: 7. The V gene's germline CDR1 is SGHTA and CDR2 FQGNSA. The CDR3 loop is CASSSQRAGYNEQFF. DNA of the CDR3: TGTGCCAGCAGCTCCCAGAGAGCGGGGTACAATGAGCAGTTCTTC.

The chain recombines TRBV4-1 with TRBJ2-4; 7 bases align to TRBD2. Germline CDR1 reads MGHRA; CDR2 reads YSYEKL. The CDR3 spans 16 residues. The junction had 7 bases not matched to a gene; V was cut back by 4 bases and J by 1 base. CDR3 bases: TGCGCCAGCAGCCCGCGGACGGGGGGTGCCAAAAACATTCAGTACTTC. Translation gives CASSPRTGGAKNIQYF.

The rearrangement joins TRBV28 to TRBJ1-1, with D unclear. Germline V gene sequence: CDR1 MDHEN, CDR2 SYDVKM. The CDR3 has 12 residues. The ends were cut back, 2 bases at V and 10 bases at J, with 11 bases in the middle. CDR3: CASSLGRTRAFF. The CDR3 region has the DNA TGTGCCAGCAGTTTAGGGAGGACCCGAGCTTTCTTT.

CDR3: CASSLVTGLLTGELFF. The CDR3 DNA sequence: TGTGCCAGCAGCTTGGTGACAGGGTTACTCACCGGGGAGCTGTTTTTT. The rearrangement uses TRBV5-6 and TRBJ2-2; 7 nucleotides match TRBD1. This CDR3 comprises 16 residues. Germline assignment: CDR1 SGHDT and CDR2 YYEEEE. The V gene end was trimmed by 0 bases and the J gene end by 4 bases; junction bases not matched to a gene: 6.

The J gene is TRBJ2-5, the V gene TRBV19, with D maybe TRBD1 (6 bases). This CDR3 is 14 amino acids long. Germline V gene sequence: CDR1 LNHDA, CDR2 SQIVND (reference sequence). Trimming took 6 bases from V and 5 from J, leaving 16 bases between them. As DNA, the CDR3 is TGTGCCAGTAGGCCCAGGGGATCAGGGGAGACCCAGTACTTC. Residues: CASRPRGSGETQYF.

The chain has TRBV6-5 and TRBJ2-7; 11 positions agree with TRBD1. This CDR3 is built from 15 residues. J was trimmed by 2 bases and V by 6 bases; bases with no gene match: 6. Per germline, CDR1 MNHEY and CDR2 SVGAGI. The CDR3 DNA follows: TGTGCCAGCAGGGTTGGACAGGGGGCCCCCTACGAGCAGTACTTC. Translated, it gives CASRVGQGAPYEQYF.

This chain connects TRBV5-1 to TRBJ2-3; TRBD2 aligns across 7 bases. There are 13 residues in the CDR3. Germline V gene sequence: CDR1 SGHRS, CDR2 YFSETQ. Trimming removed 9 bases from V and 3 bases from J; junction bases left unmatched: 7. Here the CDR3 DNA reads TGCGCCACCGCGGGGGTGACGACAGATACGCAGTATTTT. It yields the protein CATAGVTTDTQYF. Full variable domain (remainder filled in from reference TRBV5-1 and TRBJ2-3): KAGVTQTPRYLIKTRGQQVTLSCSPISGHRSVSWYQQTPGQGLQFLFEYFSETQRNKGNFPGRFSGRQFSNSRSEMNVSTLELGDSALYLCATAGVTTDTQYFGPGTRLTVL.

The chain couples TRBV19 to TRBJ1-1; 7 bases line up with TRBD1. After removal of 5 bases from V and 1 base from J, the junction contained 16 bases not matched to a gene. Germline V CDR1 and CDR2: LNHDA, SQIVND (reference sequence). The CDR3 is made up of 18 amino acids. CDR3 nucleotides: TGTGCCAGTAGTTTATTTTTAAGGGACAGCGCCCCGAACACTGAAGCTTTCTTT. Protein sequence: CASSLFLRDSAPNTEAFF.

The chain has TRBV5-1 and TRBJ2-3; 7 bases map to TRBD2. The V gene's germline CDR1 is SGHRS and CDR2 YFSETQ. The V gene end was trimmed by 1 base and the J gene end by 4 bases; junction bases not matched to a gene: 12. This CDR3 comprises 17 residues. The CDR3 sequence: CASSLLETVAGADTQYF. The CDR3 nucleotides read TGCGCCAGCAGCTTGTTGGAGACAGTAGCGGGTGCAGATACGCAGTATTTT.

The rearrangement uses TRBV2 and TRBJ1-2; TRBD1 agrees at 9 bases. The V and J ends lost 7 bases and 8 bases, in that order; junction bases with no gene match: 20. CDR3 length: 17 residues. Germline CDR1 is SNHLY and CDR2 is FYNNEI. The CDR3 is CASTRDTGGARSRGYTF. CDR3 nucleotide sequence: TGTGCCAGCACTCGAGACACAGGGGGCGCGAGATCACGAGGCTACACCTTC.

This chain connects TRBV30 to TRBJ2-3; no clear D. This CDR3 region has 13 residues. V lost 5 bases and J lost 1, with 10 bases in between. Germline V CDR1 and CDR2: GTSNPN, SVGIG (reference sequence). The CDR3 reads CAWGLLRTDTQYF. The CDR3 region has the DNA TGTGCCTGGGGCTTGCTACGCACAGATACGCAGTATTTT.

This clone came up once. This chain joins TRBV10-3 and TRBJ2-4; a weak D match, TRBD1 (7 bases). This CDR3 contains 14 residues. Germline CDR1 is ENHRY and CDR2 is SYGVKD. Trimming removed 5 bases at V and 3 bases at J, with 11 bases between. CDR3 protein: CAISPGGNKNIQYF. CDR3 DNA sequence: TGTGCCATCAGTCCAGGGGGGAACAAAAACATTCAGTACTTC.

This clone has a single count. This CDR3 reads CASSLLAGVRGEETQYF. For the CDR3, the DNA is TGTGCCAGCAGCTTACTAGCGGGAGTGCGGGGAGAAGAGACCCAGTACTTC. This chain links TRBV7-9 with TRBJ2-5; 10 bases are a match to TRBD2. The CDR3 covers 17 residues. V was pared by 2 bases and J by 3 bases, with 9 bases of the junction left unmatched. Germline CDR1 is SEHNR and CDR2 is FQNEAQ (reference sequence).

The chain is built from TRBV2 and TRBJ2-4; possible D gene TRBD2, 6 bases. V lost 2 bases, J lost 7 bases, and 12 bases lay in between. Per germline, CDR1 SNHLY and CDR2 FYNNEI. The CDR3 length is 14 residues. CDR3 protein: CASSEIGTGNIQYF. The CDR3 DNA reads TGTGCCAGCAGTGAAATTGGGACTGGCAACATTCAGTACTTC. The entire variable domain, with the rest obtained from reference TRBV2 and TRBJ2-4, is as follows: EPEVTQTPSHQVTQMGQEVILRCVPISNHLYFYWYRQILGQKVEFLVSFYNNEISEKSEIFDDQFSVERPDGSNFTLKIRSTKLEDSAMYFCASSEIGTGNIQYFGAGTRLSVL.